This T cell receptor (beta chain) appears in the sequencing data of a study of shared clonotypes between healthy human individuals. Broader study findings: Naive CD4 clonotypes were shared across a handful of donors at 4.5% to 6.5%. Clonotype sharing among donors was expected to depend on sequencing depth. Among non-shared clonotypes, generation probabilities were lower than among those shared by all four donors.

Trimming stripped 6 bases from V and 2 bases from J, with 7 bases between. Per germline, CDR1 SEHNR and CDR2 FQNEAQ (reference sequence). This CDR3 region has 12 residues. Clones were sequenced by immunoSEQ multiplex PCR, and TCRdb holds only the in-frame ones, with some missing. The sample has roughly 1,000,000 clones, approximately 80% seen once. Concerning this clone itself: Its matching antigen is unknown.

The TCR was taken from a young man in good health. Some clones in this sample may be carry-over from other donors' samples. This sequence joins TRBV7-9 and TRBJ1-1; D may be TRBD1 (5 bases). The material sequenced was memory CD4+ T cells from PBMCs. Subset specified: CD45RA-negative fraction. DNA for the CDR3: TGTGCCAGCAGAGACAGTAACACTGAAGCTTTCTTT. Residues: CASRDSNTEAFF.